These T cell receptor beta chains were read from a single sample in a study of blood T cell repertoires in COVID-19. Clones were read by immunoSEQ multiplex PCR, and TCRdb kept only the in-frame ones, dropping some. The data hold 450,000 or so clones, with 89% observed a single time. Sequenced material: peripheral blood. These receptor sequences come from a man aged 18 to 29 with COVID-19, enrolled during active disease. CDR3s include the opening cysteine and the closing phenylalanine or tryptophan. D genes are given only for firm matches. Size tells how often a clone was seen (once, few, many) or the class of an expanded clone, and some rows leave it out.

v_gene	d_gene	abundance	j_gene	CDR3aa	CDR3nt
TRBV19	.	.	TRBJ2-7	CASSIGLGEQYF	TGTGCCAGTAGTATTGGCCTCGGGGAGCAGTACTTC
TRBV4-1	.	.	TRBJ1-2	CASSQPGVYGYTF	TGCGCCAGCAGCCAACCAGGGGTTTATGGCTACACCTTC
TRBV5-6	TRBD2	.	TRBJ2-3	CASTLSGRGRTDTQYF	TGTGCCAGCACCCTCAGCGGGAGGGGTCGCACAGATACGCAGTATTTT
TRBV3-1/TRBV3-2	.	.	TRBJ1-1	CASSRQWNTEAFF	TGTGCCAGCAGCCGGCAGTGGAACACTGAAGCTTTCTTT
TRBV9	TRBD1	.	TRBJ2-3	CASSVERGRIADTQYF	TGTGCCAGCAGCGTAGAAAGGGGGCGTATCGCAGATACGCAGTATTTT
TRBV30	TRBD1	.	TRBJ2-7	CAWSPGQGFDEQYF	TGTGCCTGGAGCCCGGGACAGGGATTCGACGAGCAGTACTTC
TRBV9	.	.	TRBJ1-4	CASSRRTATNEKLFF	TGTGCCAGCAGCCGACGGACAGCAACAAATGAAAAACTGTTTTTT
TRBV7-9	TRBD1	few	TRBJ2-7	CASSFGTGGHEQYF	TGTGCCAGCAGCTTTGGGACAGGAGGGCACGAGCAGTACTTC
TRBV5-1	TRBD2	.	TRBJ2-1	CASSPRSGGDYNEQFF	TGCGCCAGCAGTCCTCGTAGCGGGGGGGATTACAATGAGCAGTTCTTC
TRBV11-3	.	.	TRBJ2-1	CASSTLSSYNEQFF	TGTGCCAGCAGCACTCTGAGCTCCTACAATGAGCAGTTCTTC
TRBV6-5	.	.	TRBJ1-3	CASRLGGSPGNTIYF	TGTGCCAGCAGACTTGGAGGCAGTCCTGGAAACACCATATATTTT
TRBV29-1	.	.	TRBJ1-1	CSVTGVMNTEAFF	TGCAGCGTTACCGGGGTTATGAACACTGAAGCTTTCTTT
TRBV5-1	.	.	TRBJ2-5	CASSFISGQLLETQYF	TGCGCCAGCAGCTTTATTTCCGGACAGTTGCTAGAGACCCAGTACTTC
TRBV27	TRBD1	.	TRBJ2-7	CASSSSGTGIREQYF	TGTGCCAGCAGTTCATCCGGGACAGGGATTCGGGAGCAGTACTTC
TRBV19	.	.	TRBJ1-1	CAIPSTEAFF	TGTGCCATTCCGAGCACTGAAGCTTTCTTT
TRBV24-1	.	.	TRBJ2-1	CATSDPGPSRHNEQFF	TGTGCCACCAGTGATCCAGGCCCCTCTCGGCACAATGAGCAGTTCTTC
TRBV27	TRBD1	.	TRBJ1-2	CASRRLRQGRNGYTF	TGTGCCAGCAGAAGACTCAGACAGGGGCGAAATGGCTACACCTTC
TRBV13	.	few	TRBJ1-5	CASSLRGSNQPQHF	TGTGCCAGCAGCCTCAGGGGAAGCAATCAGCCCCAGCATTTT
TRBV5-1	TRBD2	.	TRBJ2-3	CASSLAGVTDTQYF	TGCGCCAGCAGCTTAGCGGGGGTAACAGATACGCAGTATTTT
TRBV4-1	.	.	TRBJ1-1	CASSQGPTGQEAFF	TGCGCCAGCAGCCAAGGTCCTACAGGACAAGAAGCTTTCTTT
TRBV11-2	.	.	TRBJ1-3	CASSSRVAGNTIYF	TGTGCCAGCAGCTCTCGAGTAGCTGGAAACACCATATATTTT
TRBV5-4	.	.	TRBJ2-3	CASSLGGRGSTDTQYF	TGTGCCAGCAGCTTGGGAGGGAGGGGGTCCACAGATACGCAGTATTTT
TRBV5-6	.	.	TRBJ2-3	CASSLVVLGGTDTQYF	TGTGCCAGCAGCTTGGTAGTGCTCGGGGGCACAGATACGCAGTATTTT
TRBV6-5	.	.	TRBJ1-1	CASRFGNTEAFF	TGTGCCAGCCGGTTTGGGAACACTGAAGCTTTCTTT
TRBV11-1	TRBD2	.	TRBJ2-7	CASSLLAGGYEQYF	TGTGCCAGCAGCTTACTAGCGGGAGGGTACGAGCAGTACTTC
TRBV7-6	.	.	TRBJ1-6	CASSLKPQRPNSPLHF	TGTGCCAGCAGCTTAAAACCTCAGAGGCCTAATTCACCCCTCCACTTT
TRBV5-6	.	.	TRBJ2-3	CASSLYTGTDTQYF	TGTGCCAGCAGCTTATATACTGGCACAGATACGCAGTATTTT
TRBV5-1	.	.	TRBJ1-4	CASSKTGIANEKLFF	TGCGCCAGCAGCAAAACAGGGATAGCTAATGAAAAACTGTTTTTT
TRBV9	.	.	TRBJ2-5	CASSATGLDETQYF	TGTGCCAGCAGCGCCACAGGGCTGGACGAGACCCAGTACTTC
TRBV4-1	.	.	TRBJ2-7	CASSQLILTETYEQYF	TGCGCCAGCAGCCAACTCATATTGACAGAGACCTACGAGCAGTACTTC
TRBV18	.	.	TRBJ2-2	CASSLAGGELFF	TGTGCCAGCTCACTGGCAGGCGGGGAGCTGTTTTTT
TRBV11-2	.	.	TRBJ1-1	CASSKGLNTEAFF	TGTGCCAGCAGCAAGGGGCTTAACACTGAAGCTTTCTTT
TRBV19	TRBD1	.	TRBJ2-1	CASSLGQGVLSYNEQFF	TGTGCCAGTAGCCTGGGACAGGGGGTGCTTTCCTACAATGAGCAGTTCTTC
TRBV5-8	TRBD1	.	TRBJ2-7	CASSSNRGRAYEQYF	TGTGCCAGCAGCTCGAACAGGGGTCGAGCCTACGAGCAGTACTTC
TRBV4-1	.	once	TRBJ2-4	CASSPRGTLAKNIQYF	TGCGCCAGCAGCCCCCGGGGGACTCTAGCCAAAAACATTCAGTACTTC
TRBV18	TRBD2	.	TRBJ2-1	CASSELAGGQLGQFF	TGTGCCAGCTCAGAACTAGCGGGAGGCCAATTGGGTCAGTTCTTC
TRBV4-1	.	.	TRBJ2-5	CASSRSGPVGGIQETQYF	TGCGCCAGCAGCCGGAGTGGCCCTGTGGGGGGTATTCAAGAGACCCAGTACTTC
TRBV15	.	few	TRBJ1-2	CATSREKGYYGYTF	TGTGCCACCAGCAGAGAGAAGGGGTACTATGGCTACACCTTC
TRBV7-9	.	once	TRBJ1-1	CASSLGLGGDNTEAFF	TGTGCCAGCAGCTTAGGGCTAGGAGGAGATAACACTGAAGCTTTCTTT
TRBV11-3	.	.	TRBJ1-1	CASSLDGGANTEAFF	TGTGCCAGCAGCTTAGATGGGGGGGCGAACACTGAAGCTTTCTTT
TRBV2	TRBD1	.	TRBJ2-7	CASSLTGLYEQYF	TGTGCCAGCAGTCTGACAGGGCTCTACGAGCAGTACTTC
TRBV24-1	TRBD1	.	TRBJ1-2	CATSEATGDYGYTF	TGTGCCACCAGTGAGGCGACAGGGGACTATGGCTACACCTTC
TRBV30	TRBD2	.	TRBJ2-3	CAWRGLAATDTQYF	TGTGCCTGGAGAGGACTAGCGGCCACAGATACGCAGTATTTT
TRBV19	TRBD2	.	TRBJ2-5	CASGGETQYF	TGTGCCAGCGGGGGGGAGACCCAGTACTTC
TRBV2	.	.	TRBJ1-1	CASSESREAFF	TGTGCCAGCAGTGAGTCTCGTGAAGCTTTCTTT
TRBV10-2	.	.	TRBJ1-2	CASSGRGGNGYTF	TGCGCCAGCAGCGGGAGGGGGGGCAATGGCTACACCTTC